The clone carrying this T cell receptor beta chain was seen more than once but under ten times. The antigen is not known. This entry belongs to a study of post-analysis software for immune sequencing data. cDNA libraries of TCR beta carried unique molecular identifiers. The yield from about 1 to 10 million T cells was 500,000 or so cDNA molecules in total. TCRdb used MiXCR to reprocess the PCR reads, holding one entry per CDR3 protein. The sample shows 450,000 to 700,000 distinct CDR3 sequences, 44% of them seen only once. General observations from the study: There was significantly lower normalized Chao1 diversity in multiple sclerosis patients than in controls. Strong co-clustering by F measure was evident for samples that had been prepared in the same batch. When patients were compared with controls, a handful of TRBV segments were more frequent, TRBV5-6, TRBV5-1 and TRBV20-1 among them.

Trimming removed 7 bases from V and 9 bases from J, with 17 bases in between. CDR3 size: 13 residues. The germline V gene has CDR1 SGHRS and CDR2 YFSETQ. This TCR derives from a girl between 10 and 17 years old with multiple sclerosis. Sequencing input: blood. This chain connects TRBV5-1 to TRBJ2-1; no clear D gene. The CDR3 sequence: CASDKGQMGEQFF. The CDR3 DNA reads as TGCGCCAGCGACAAAGGGCAGATGGGTGAGCAGTTCTTC.